Sequencing of this T cell receptor beta chain was carried out in a study of regulatory T cells in long-lasting Graves disease. Notes on the study in general: Segments TRBV28, TRBJ1-2 and TRBJ2-5 showed preferential usage in persistent disease.

Sequencing libraries for TCR beta were prepared with iRepertoire HTBI primers and Arm-PCR of CDR3 regions. Using its own MiXCR run on the multiplex PCR reads, TCRdb lists one record per CDR3 protein. The sample holds 350,000 to 450,000 distinct CDR3 sequences; approximately 15% are singletons and the top ten take under 9%. The sample's time point: newly diagnosed GD, antithyroid drugs for less than 3 months. Following extraction of RNA from PBMCs, that RNA was used to make the TCR library. Patients of an endocrinology department in Xi'an, China, were included. This clonotype was counted ten times or more. Its specificity is not known. The length of the CDR3 is 15 residues. CDR1 and CDR2 from the germline V gene are SGHAT and FQNNGV. V lost 3 bases and J 8 bases, leaving 17 bases between the germline ends. This sample was also put to use in a study of T cells in Graves' hyperthyroidism and ophthalmopathy.

The source is a middle-aged woman with Graves disease. Sequencing used peripheral blood mononuclear cells (PBMCs), obtained at new diagnosis, from a patient treated with antithyroid drugs. This chain joins TRBV11-2 and TRBJ2-1, with D possibly TRBD2 on 6 matching bases. CDR3 in amino acids: CASSFRGRLNDEQFF. CDR3 sequence (DNA): TGTGCCAGCAGCTTTAGAGGGAGGCTCAATGATGAGCAGTTCTTC.